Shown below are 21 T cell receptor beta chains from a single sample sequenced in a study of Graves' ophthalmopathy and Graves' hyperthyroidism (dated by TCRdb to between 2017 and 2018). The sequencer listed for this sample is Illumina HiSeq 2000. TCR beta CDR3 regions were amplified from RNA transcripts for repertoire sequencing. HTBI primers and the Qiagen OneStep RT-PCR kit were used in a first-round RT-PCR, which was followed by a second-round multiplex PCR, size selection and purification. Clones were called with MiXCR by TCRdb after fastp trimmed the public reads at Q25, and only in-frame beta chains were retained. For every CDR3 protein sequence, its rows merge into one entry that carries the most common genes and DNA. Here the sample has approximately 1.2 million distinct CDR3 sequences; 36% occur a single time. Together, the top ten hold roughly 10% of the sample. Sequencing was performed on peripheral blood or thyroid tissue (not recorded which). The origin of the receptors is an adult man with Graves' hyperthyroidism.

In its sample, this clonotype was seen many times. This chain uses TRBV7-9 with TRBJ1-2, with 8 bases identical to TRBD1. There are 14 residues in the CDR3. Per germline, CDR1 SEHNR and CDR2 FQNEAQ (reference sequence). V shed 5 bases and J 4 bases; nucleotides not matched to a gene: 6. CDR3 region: CASSQTGELYGYTF. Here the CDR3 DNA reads TGTGCCAGCAGCCAGACAGGGGAACTCTATGGCTACACCTTC.

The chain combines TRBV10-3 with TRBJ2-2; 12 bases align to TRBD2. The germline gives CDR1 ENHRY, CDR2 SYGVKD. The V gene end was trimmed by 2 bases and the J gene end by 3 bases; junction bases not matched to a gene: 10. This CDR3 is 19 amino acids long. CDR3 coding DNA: TGTGCCATCAGTGAGAGGGCTAGCGGGAGGGCCTACGACACCGGGGAGCTGTTTTTT. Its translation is CAISERASGRAYDTGELFF.

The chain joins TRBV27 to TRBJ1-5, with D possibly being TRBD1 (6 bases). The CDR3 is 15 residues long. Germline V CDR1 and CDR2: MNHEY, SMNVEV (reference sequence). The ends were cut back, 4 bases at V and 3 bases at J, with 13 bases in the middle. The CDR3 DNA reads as TGTGCCAGCAGTTACCGGGGACACCACAATCAGCCCCAGCATTTT. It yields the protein CASSYRGHHNQPQHF.

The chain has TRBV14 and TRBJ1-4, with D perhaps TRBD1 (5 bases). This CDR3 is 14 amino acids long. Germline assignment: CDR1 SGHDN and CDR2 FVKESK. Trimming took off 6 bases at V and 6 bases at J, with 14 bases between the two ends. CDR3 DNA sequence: TGTGCCAGCAGTCATCGGGACCAATATGAAAAACTGTTTTTT. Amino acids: CASSHRDQYEKLFF.

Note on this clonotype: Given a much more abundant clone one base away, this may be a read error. CDR3 amino acids: CSARRDGEQYF. CDR3 nucleotide sequence: TGCAGTGCTCGTCGGGACGGTGAGCAGTACTTC. The chain combines TRBV20-1 with TRBJ2-7; D possibly uses TRBD1 or TRBD2 (5 bases each). CDR3 length equals 11 residues. Germline CDR1 reads DFQATT; CDR2 reads SNEGSKA (reference sequence). V was cut by 5 bases and J by 7 bases, with 12 bases left in between.

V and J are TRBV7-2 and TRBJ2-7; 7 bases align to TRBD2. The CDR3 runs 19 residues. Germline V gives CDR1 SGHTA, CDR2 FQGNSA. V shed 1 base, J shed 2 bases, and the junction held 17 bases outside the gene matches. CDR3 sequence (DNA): TGTGCCAGCAGCTTAGGGGGCGGGGGTCATAAATCAAATACCTACGAGCAGTACTTC. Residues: CASSLGGGGHKSNTYEQYF.

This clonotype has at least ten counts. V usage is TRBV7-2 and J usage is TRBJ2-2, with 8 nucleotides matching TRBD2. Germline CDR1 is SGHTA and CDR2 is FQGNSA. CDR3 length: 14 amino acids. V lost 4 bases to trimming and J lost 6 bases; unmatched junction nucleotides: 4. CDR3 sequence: CASSSGGQSGELFF. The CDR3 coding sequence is TGTGCCAGCAGCTCGGGAGGGCAGTCCGGGGAGCTGTTTTTT.

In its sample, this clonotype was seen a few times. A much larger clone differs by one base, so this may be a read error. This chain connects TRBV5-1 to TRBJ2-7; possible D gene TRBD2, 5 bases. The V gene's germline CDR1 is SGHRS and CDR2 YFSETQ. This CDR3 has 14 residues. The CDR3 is CASSSEGRLYEHYF. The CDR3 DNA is TGCGCCAGCAGCTCTGAGGGTAGGCTCTACGAGCATTACTTC.

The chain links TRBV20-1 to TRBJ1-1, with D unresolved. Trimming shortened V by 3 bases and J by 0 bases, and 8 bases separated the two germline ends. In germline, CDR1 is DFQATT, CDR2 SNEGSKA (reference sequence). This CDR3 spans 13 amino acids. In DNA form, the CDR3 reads TGCAGTGCTAGTGGAGGAGTGAACACTGAAGCTTTCTTT. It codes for CSASGGVNTEAFF.

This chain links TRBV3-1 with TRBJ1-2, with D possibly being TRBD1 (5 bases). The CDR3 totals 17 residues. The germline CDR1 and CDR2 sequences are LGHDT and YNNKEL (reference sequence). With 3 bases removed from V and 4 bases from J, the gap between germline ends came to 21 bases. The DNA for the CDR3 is TGTGCCAGCAGCCATCCTTTGGTCTCGGCAGGGTCCTATGGCTACACCTTC. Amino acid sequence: CASSHPLVSAGSYGYTF.

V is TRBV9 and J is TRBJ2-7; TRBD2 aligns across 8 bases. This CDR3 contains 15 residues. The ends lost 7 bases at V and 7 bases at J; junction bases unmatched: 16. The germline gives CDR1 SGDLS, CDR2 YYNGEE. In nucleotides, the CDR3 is TGTGCCAGCTCACGAGAAGCGGGAGCTCTGGGAGAGCAGTACTTC. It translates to CASSREAGALGEQYF.

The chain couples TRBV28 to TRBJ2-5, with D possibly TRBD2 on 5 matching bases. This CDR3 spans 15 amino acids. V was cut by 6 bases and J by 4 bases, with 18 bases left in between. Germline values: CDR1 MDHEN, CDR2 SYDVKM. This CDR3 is CASRTPGSRLETQYF. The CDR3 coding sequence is TGTGCCAGCAGAACCCCGGGGAGTCGGTTAGAGACCCAGTACTTC.

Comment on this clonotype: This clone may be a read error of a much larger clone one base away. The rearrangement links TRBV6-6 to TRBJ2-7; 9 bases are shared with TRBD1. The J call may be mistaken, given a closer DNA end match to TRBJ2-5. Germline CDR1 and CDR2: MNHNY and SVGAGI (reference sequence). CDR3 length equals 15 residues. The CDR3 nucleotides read TGTGCCAGCATCCCCCGGGACAGGGCCCAAGAGACCCAGTACTTC. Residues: CASIPRDRAQETQYF.

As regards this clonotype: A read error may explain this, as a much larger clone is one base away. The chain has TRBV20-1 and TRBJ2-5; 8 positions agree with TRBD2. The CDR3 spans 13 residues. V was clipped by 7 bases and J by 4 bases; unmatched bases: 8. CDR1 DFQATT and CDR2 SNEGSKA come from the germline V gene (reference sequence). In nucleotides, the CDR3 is TGCAGTGGGTTACTAGCGGCCCGAGAGACCCAGTACTTC. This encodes CSGLLAARETQYF.

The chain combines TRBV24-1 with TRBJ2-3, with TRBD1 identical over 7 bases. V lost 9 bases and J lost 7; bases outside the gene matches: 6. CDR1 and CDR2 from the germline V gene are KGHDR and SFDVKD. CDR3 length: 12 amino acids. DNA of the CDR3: TGTGCCACCCGGGACAGAGTGAATACGCAGTATTTT. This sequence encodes CATRDRVNTQYF.

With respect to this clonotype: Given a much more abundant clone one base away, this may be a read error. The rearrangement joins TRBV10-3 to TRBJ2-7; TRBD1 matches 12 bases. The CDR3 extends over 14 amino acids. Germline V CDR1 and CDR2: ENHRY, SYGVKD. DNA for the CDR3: TGTGTCACCAGACCGGGACAGGGGGCCCACGAGCAGTACTTC. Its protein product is CVTRPGQGAHEQYF.

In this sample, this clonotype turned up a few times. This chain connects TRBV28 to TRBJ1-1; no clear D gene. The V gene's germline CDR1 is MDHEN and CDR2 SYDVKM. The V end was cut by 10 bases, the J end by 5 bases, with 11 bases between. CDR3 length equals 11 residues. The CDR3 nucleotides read TGTGCCACCTTCCGTTATACTGAAGCTTTCTTT. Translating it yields CATFRYTEAFF.

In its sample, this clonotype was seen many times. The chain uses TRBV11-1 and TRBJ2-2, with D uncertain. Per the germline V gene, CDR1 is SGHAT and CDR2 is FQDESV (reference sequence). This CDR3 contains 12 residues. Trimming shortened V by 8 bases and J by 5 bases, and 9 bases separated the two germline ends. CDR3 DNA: TGTGCCAGCGGTTTGGGGACCGGGGAGCTGTTTTTT. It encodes CASGLGTGELFF.

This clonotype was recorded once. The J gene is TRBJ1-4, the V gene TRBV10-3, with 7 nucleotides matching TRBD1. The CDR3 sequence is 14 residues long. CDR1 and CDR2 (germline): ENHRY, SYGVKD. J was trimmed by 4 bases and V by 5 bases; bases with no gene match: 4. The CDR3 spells CAISQTGSNEKLFF. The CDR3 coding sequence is TGTGCCATCAGTCAGACAGGGAGTAATGAAAAACTGTTTTTT.

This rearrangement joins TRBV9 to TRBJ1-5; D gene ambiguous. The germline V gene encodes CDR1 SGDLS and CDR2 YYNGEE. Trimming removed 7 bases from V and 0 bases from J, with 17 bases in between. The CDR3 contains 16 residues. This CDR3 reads CASSADGRYSNQPQHF. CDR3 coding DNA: TGTGCCAGCTCGGCCGACGGGCGATATAGCAATCAGCCCCAGCATTTT.

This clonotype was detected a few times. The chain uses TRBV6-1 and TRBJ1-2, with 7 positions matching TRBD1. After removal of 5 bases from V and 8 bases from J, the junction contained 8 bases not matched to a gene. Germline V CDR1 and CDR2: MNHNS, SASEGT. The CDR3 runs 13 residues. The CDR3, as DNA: TGTGCCAGCAGTTCAACAGGGGCAGGCGGCTACACCTTC. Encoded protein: CASSSTGAGGYTF.